These T cell receptor beta chains were read from a single sample in a study of T cells in Graves' hyperthyroidism and ophthalmopathy. TCRdb itself ran the multiplex PCR reads through MiXCR, one entry per CDR3 protein. The repertoire consists of about 360,000 distinct CDR3 sequences, with around an eighth occurring once and the leading ten covering roughly 20%. Specimen: blood. These receptors all stem from a man aged 30-40 years with Graves' hyperthyroidism that later progressed to Graves' ophthalmopathy. CDR3s include the opening cysteine and the closing phenylalanine or tryptophan. A D gene is named only where the DNA matches it firmly. Clone size is not always given. Where it is, it says once, few, many or a class for expanded clones.

d_call,clone_size,j_call,v_call,cdr3_aa,cdr3_nt
TRBD2,-,TRBJ2-2,TRBV5-4,CASSLARAGGNTGELFF,TGTGCCAGCAGCTTGGCCAGGGCGGGGGGAAACACCGGGGAGCTGTTTTTT
-,many,TRBJ1-5,TRBV28,CASSLTTGPPRPQHF,TGTGCCAGCAGTTTAACTACCGGGCCCCCCCGGCCCCAGCATTTT
-,few,TRBJ1-6,TRBV24-1,CATAERTHNSPLHF,TGTGCCACCGCGGAGCGGACTCATAATTCACCCCTCCACTTT
-,-,TRBJ1-4,TRBV29-1,CSVVDRFNEKLFF,TGCAGCGTTGTAGACCGGTTTAATGAAAAACTGTTTTTT
TRBD2,few,TRBJ2-7,TRBV7-2,CASSLGLAGSSYEQYF,TGTGCCAGCAGCTTAGGGCTAGCGGGGAGCTCCTACGAGCAGTACTTC
-,many,TRBJ2-7,TRBV11-2,CASSLDLSQYEQYF,TGTGCCAGCAGCTTAGATCTTTCGCAGTACGAGCAGTACTTC
TRBD1,many,TRBJ1-2,TRBV5-4,CASSHRGDGYTF,TGTGCCAGCAGCCACAGGGGAGATGGCTACACCTTC
-,many,TRBJ2-3,TRBV10-3,CAISREWEGDTQYF,TGTGCCATCAGCCGGGAGTGGGAAGGAGATACGCAGTATTTT
-,few,TRBJ1-6,TRBV6-9,CASSSGTSYNSPLHF,TGTGCCAGCAGTTCCGGGACAAGCTATAATTCACCCCTCCACTTT
TRBD1,-,TRBJ1-4,TRBV29-1,CSVLGTGSNEKLFF,TGCAGCGTACTAGGGACAGGATCTAATGAAAAACTGTTTTTT
-,-,TRBJ2-2,TRBV7-9,CASSLVVVAGELFF,TGTGCCAGCAGCTTAGTAGTAGTCGCCGGGGAGCTGTTTTTT
-,many,TRBJ1-2,TRBV11-2,CASSPGSRGGYGYTF,TGTGCCAGCAGCCCGGGGTCGCGGGGGGGCTATGGCTACACCTTC
-,few,TRBJ1-5,TRBV11-3,CASSLDARSNQPQHF,TGTGCCAGCAGCTTAGACGCCAGGAGCAATCAGCCCCAGCATTTT
TRBD1,many,TRBJ2-2,TRBV20-1,CSARVQGRNTGELFF,TGCAGTGCTAGAGTACAGGGGCGGAACACCGGGGAGCTGTTTTTT
TRBD1,many,TRBJ1-5,TRBV6-1,CASMTGSGRQPQHF,TGTGCCAGCATGACAGGGAGCGGACGGCAGCCCCAGCATTTT
-,once,TRBJ2-2,TRBV7-3,CASSPRSSTAGELFF,TGTGCCAGCAGCCCCAGGTCCTCCACGGCCGGGGAGCTGTTTTTT
-,many,TRBJ2-4,TRBV12-3/TRBV12-4,CASSRTGLDNIQYF,TGTGCCAGCAGCCGAACAGGGCTAGACAACATTCAGTACTTC
TRBD1,many,TRBJ1-4,TRBV5-1,CASSPEGQGNEKLFF,TGCGCCAGCAGCCCGGAGGGACAGGGAAATGAAAAACTGTTTTTT
TRBD2,many,TRBJ2-3,TRBV6-1,CASRWASGGVSTDTQYF,TGTGCCAGCAGATGGGCTAGCGGGGGGGTTTCTACAGATACGCAGTATTTT
TRBD1,-,TRBJ1-1,TRBV11-2,CASSQQGQLMNTEAFF,TGTGCCAGCAGCCAACAGGGACAGTTAATGAACACTGAAGCTTTCTTT
-,many,TRBJ2-1,TRBV28,CASSYRDYNEQFF,TGTGCCAGCAGTTACAGGGACTACAATGAGCAGTTCTTC
TRBD1,few,TRBJ1-2,TRBV12-3/TRBV12-4,CASADRGGTYGYTF,TGTGCCAGCGCTGACAGGGGAGGTACCTATGGCTACACCTTC
TRBD1,-,TRBJ1-4,TRBV18,CASSPFSGQGQTNEKLFF,TGTGCCAGCTCACCTTTTTCCGGACAGGGCCAAACTAATGAAAAACTGTTTTTT
-,-,TRBJ2-2,TRBV6-1,CASSPPGSAWELFF,TGTGCCAGCAGTCCCCCAGGGTCGGCCTGGGAGCTGTTTTTT
-,few,TRBJ2-3,TRBV24-1,CATSDSGLTDTQYF,TGTGCCACCAGTGATTCCGGGCTCACAGATACGCAGTATTTT
-,few,TRBJ2-5,TRBV20-1,CSARSSPQETQYF,TGCAGTGCTAGATCTAGCCCACAAGAGACCCAGTACTTC
-,many,TRBJ1-1,TRBV3-1,CASSRPKGTDNTEAFF,TGTGCCAGCAGCCGCCCGAAGGGCACAGATAACACTGAAGCTTTCTTT
-,-,TRBJ2-5,TRBV7-9,CASSLDSRETQYF,TGTGCCAGCAGCTTAGATAGCCGGGAGACCCAGTACTTC
-,-,TRBJ2-6,TRBV20-1,CSARGIGRPGANVLTF,TGCAGTGCTAGGGGAATCGGAAGGCCCGGGGCCAACGTCCTGACTTTC
-,-,TRBJ2-1,TRBV12-3/TRBV12-4,CASSFGMRSNEQFF,TGTGCCAGCAGTTTTGGAATGAGGAGCAATGAGCAGTTCTTC
-,few,TRBJ2-7,TRBV9,CASSPIGRAEFYEQYF,TGTGCCAGCAGCCCGATCGGTAGGGCGGAATTCTACGAGCAGTACTTC
-,many,TRBJ2-1,TRBV28,CASSSSLASSYNEQFF,TGTGCCAGCAGCTCCAGCTTAGCGAGCTCCTACAATGAGCAGTTCTTC
-,many,TRBJ1-6,TRBV2,CASSETGGGLTYNSPLHF,TGTGCCAGCAGTGAAACTGGGGGCGGATTAACCTATAATTCACCCCTCCACTTT
-,-,TRBJ1-2,TRBV3-1,CASSPWGEDYGYTF,TGTGCCAGCAGCCCCTGGGGGGAGGACTATGGCTACACCTTC
TRBD2,many,TRBJ2-3,TRBV7-2,CASSFSGGATDTQYF,TGTGCCAGCAGCTTTAGCGGGGGGGCCACAGATACGCAGTATTTT
TRBD2,-,TRBJ2-1,TRBV30,CAGDWSGGAYEQFF,TGTGCCGGGGACTGGAGCGGGGGGGCGTATGAGCAGTTCTTC
-,-,TRBJ1-6,TRBV18,CASSPGFRIGSPLHF,TGTGCCAGCTCACCAGGATTTCGGATAGGCTCACCCCTCCACTTT
TRBD1,few,TRBJ1-6,TRBV20-1,CSFLVDRGHNSPLHF,TGCAGTTTCCTAGTCGACAGGGGGCATAATTCACCCCTCCACTTT
TRBD1,few,TRBJ2-3,TRBV6-1,CASSTDRLSWNTQYF,TGTGCCAGCAGTACGGACAGGTTGTCGTGGAATACGCAGTATTTT
TRBD1,-,TRBJ2-7,TRBV12-3/TRBV12-4,CASTNTGVHEQYF,TGTGCCAGCACTAACACAGGGGTACACGAGCAGTACTTC
TRBD1,-,TRBJ1-1,TRBV3-1,CASSQGTGGEAFF,TGTGCCAGCAGCCAAGGGACAGGGGGTGAAGCTTTCTTT
TRBD1,once,TRBJ1-2,TRBV6-1,CASSETGTGGSYGYTF,TGTGCCAGCAGTGAAACCGGGACAGGGGGTAGCTATGGCTACACCTTC